This TCR beta chain was observed in a study of blood T cell repertoires in COVID-19. Study context: The samples span acute and convalescent COVID-19 from the United States, Italy and Spain.

This table comes from immunoSEQ multiplex PCR, and its TCRdb copy is limited to in-frame clones, with some not included. The repertoire holds about 210,000 clones, with 80% to 90% as singletons. Germline-derived CDR1 and CDR2 are SGHNT and YYREEE (reference sequence). V shed 4 bases and J 3 bases; nucleotides not matched to a gene: 10. The CDR3 is 17 amino acids. This clone was observed a few times. The chain joins TRBV5-4 to TRBJ1-4; 9 bases are a match to TRBD1. The sample consisted of PBMCs or T cells enriched from blood (not recorded which). This receptor was taken from a man between 18 and 29 years old with acute COVID-19. This chain's CDR3 is CASSTGQGWGANEKLFF. Written as DNA, the CDR3 is TGTGCCAGCAGCACGGGACAGGGTTGGGGTGCTAATGAAAAACTGTTTTTT.